Presented here are 18 T cell receptor beta chains from one specimen sequenced in a study of beta chain features in type 1 diabetes (dated by TCRdb to the late 2010s). The library was prepared using the immunoSEQ multiplex PCR assay. The High Capacity cDNA Reverse Transcription Kit was used to reverse transcribe all of the isolated RNA, meaning that expressed TCRB transcripts were what got sequenced. TCRdb's version of the immuneACCESS table is confined to in-frame rearrangements and falls short of the full clone set. An unresolved V gene accounts for under half of the shortfall where checked; the remainder is of unknown origin. For this sample the table gives 300,000 to 350,000 clones, of which roughly 8% were detected only once. Jointly, the top ten make up less than 0.45% of the sample. Sequences were obtained from central memory CD4+ T cells from blood. These TCRs come from a woman under 30 in good health.

As regards this clone: Other nucleotide sequences from this sample produce the same CDR3. The chain recombines TRBV29-1 with TRBJ2-3; D not resolved. V was trimmed by 4 bases and J by 1 base, leaving 0 bases between them. The germline CDR1 and CDR2 sequences are SQVTM and ANQGSEA. The CDR3 totals 10 residues. The CDR3 here is CSVGTDTQYF. The DNA for the CDR3 is TGCAGCGTTGGCACAGATACGCAGTATTTT.

This clone was observed many times. The V call is TRBV4-3, the J call TRBJ2-3, with D possibly matching TRBD2 (7 bases). The CDR3 loop spans 15 amino acids. Germline loops: CDR1 LGHNA, CDR2 YSLEER. V was trimmed by 1 base and J by 6 bases, leaving 14 bases between them. For the CDR3, the DNA is TGCGCCAGCAGCCAAGCGGGGGGCCTGCGGGATACGCAGTATTTT. Its protein product is CASSQAGGLRDTQYF.

This clone was counted at least ten times. This chain uses TRBV28 with TRBJ1-5; the match to TRBD1 covers 10 bases. The CDR3 has 15 amino acids. Germline V CDR1 and CDR2: MDHEN, SYDVKM. Unmatched junction bases numbered 11, after V lost 6 bases and J lost 9 bases. This CDR3 reads CASRAGTGVEGPQHF. The DNA of the CDR3 is TGTGCCAGCAGGGCCGGGACAGGGGTAGAAGGGCCCCAGCATTTT.

A few counts support this clone. V gene TRBV28 combines with J gene TRBJ2-1; 7 bases align to TRBD1. J was trimmed by 8 bases and V by 7 bases; bases with no gene match: 8. Germline CDR1 MDHEN, CDR2 SYDVKM. The CDR3 has 13 residues. CDR3 loop: CASTGQVWHEQFF. The CDR3, as DNA: TGTGCCAGCACCGGACAGGTGTGGCATGAGCAGTTCTTC.

This clone was counted a few times. Since a much larger clone is just one base distant, this may be a read error. This chain links TRBV11-3 with TRBJ1-5; D is undetermined. The ends were cut back, 0 bases at V and 3 bases at J, with 3 bases in the middle. CDR1 is SGHNT and CDR2 is YENEEA in the germline V gene. The length of the CDR3 is 13 residues. The CDR3 DNA sequence: TGTGCCAGCAGCTTAGAGTCCAATCAGCCCCAGCATTTT. Translated: CASSLESNQPQHF.

V and J are TRBV7-2 and TRBJ2-1; D remains unclear. Germline V CDR1 and CDR2: SGHTA, FQGNSA. The CDR3 extends over 12 amino acids. V lost 3 bases and J 10 bases, leaving 10 bases between the germline ends. This CDR3 is CASSLLVTEQFF. CDR3 coding DNA: TGTGCCAGCAGCTTGCTTGTCACCGAGCAGTTCTTC.

The rearrangement joins TRBV30 to TRBJ2-4, with no clear D. CDR1 is GTSNPN and CDR2 is SVGIG in the germline V gene (reference sequence). The V and J ends lost 5 bases and 6 bases respectively, with 17 bases between them. The CDR3 consists of 14 residues. CDR3 in DNA: TGTGCCTGGCCGAAGGGCGGAACGGGAAACATTCAGTACTTC. As protein: CAWPKGGTGNIQYF.

The V gene is TRBV29-1, the J gene TRBJ1-1; D perhaps matches TRBD1 (5 bases). Germline V gene sequence: CDR1 SQVTM, CDR2 ANQGSEA. The V end was cut by 6 bases, the J end by 1 base, with 15 bases between. The CDR3 consists of 14 residues. CDR3 coding DNA: TGCAGCGTGGTCCGACAGACAGAGAACACTGAAGCTTTCTTT. This gives the protein CSVVRQTENTEAFF.

This clone was counted only a few times. The junction departs from the called germline gene at one end, perhaps through a read error. This chain joins TRBV7-7 and TRBJ2-3; D gene ambiguous. The CDR3 contains 13 residues. CDR1 SSHAT and CDR2 FNYEAQ come from the germline V gene (reference sequence). CDR3 coding DNA: TGTGCTAGCAGCTCCCGGCCCGCAGATACGCAGTATTTT. Translating gives CASSSRPADTQYF.

The chain employs TRBV2 and TRBJ1-5; D gene ambiguous. This CDR3 spans 14 amino acids. Germline V gives CDR1 SNHLY, CDR2 FYNNEI. V shed 6 bases and J shed 6 bases, with 15 bases lying between them. CDR3 bases: TGTGCCAGCAGCCAAAACAGTGTCGCTCAGCCCCAGCATTTT. Its protein product is CASSQNSVAQPQHF.

In this sample, this clone turned up many times. Germline is not matched at one junction end, which may reflect a read error. V and J are TRBV4-1 and TRBJ1-4; D perhaps matches TRBD1 (6 bases). The CDR3 spans 12 residues. CDR1 is MGHRA, CDR2 YSYEKL, per germline. Written as DNA, the CDR3 is TGCGCCAGCAGCCAAGACCAGGGACACCCCGAATTT. Protein product: CASSQDQGHPEF.

This chain uses TRBV5-1 with TRBJ2-7, with 8 bases lining up with TRBD1. The junction had 13 bases not matched to a gene; V was cut back by 4 bases and J by 4 bases. The CDR3 is 16 residues long. Germline CDR1 and CDR2: SGHRS and YFSETQ. CDR3 region: CASSPPSGTGPYEQYF. The CDR3 DNA follows: TGCGCCAGCAGCCCGCCTTCCGGGACAGGTCCGTACGAGCAGTACTTC. The whole variable domain, remainder taken from reference TRBV5-1 and TRBJ2-7, is KAGVTQTPRYLIKTRGQQVTLSCSPISGHRSVSWYQQTPGQGLQFLFEYFSETQRNKGNFPGRFSGRQFSNSRSEMNVSTLELGDSALYLCASSPPSGTGPYEQYFGPGTRLTVT.

The chain recombines TRBV11-2 with TRBJ2-6; 7 nucleotides line up with TRBD1. The CDR3 loop spans 16 amino acids. Unmatched junction bases numbered 5, after V lost 6 bases and J lost 0 bases. The germline gives CDR1 SGHAT, CDR2 FQNNGV. CDR3 region: CASSEGANSGANVLTF. The CDR3 nucleotides read TGTGCCAGCAGTGAGGGGGCCAACTCTGGGGCCAACGTCCTGACTTTC.

The chain uses TRBV27 and TRBJ2-3; the D gene is possibly TRBD2 (5 bases). CDR1 is MNHEY and CDR2 is SMNVEV in the germline V gene (reference sequence). The germline V and J ends were trimmed by 3 bases and 5 bases, with 12 bases remaining between them. CDR3 size: 14 residues. The CDR3 nucleotides are TGTGCCAGCAGTTTTGGGGTAGAGGGAGATACGCAGTATTTT. Protein sequence: CASSFGVEGDTQYF.

The CDR3, as DNA: TGCAGCGTTGTTAGGGGGGGTTACAATGAGCAGTTCTTC. It yields the protein CSVVRGGYNEQFF. The chain combines TRBV29-1 with TRBJ2-1; TRBD2 is a possible D gene (7 bases). The germline CDR1 and CDR2 sequences are SQVTM and ANQGSEA. This CDR3 spans 13 amino acids. V gave up 4 bases and J gave up 4 bases, with 11 bases separating them.

The table lists this clone with many counts. This chain connects TRBV7-9 to TRBJ2-7; D gene ambiguous. The germline V gene has CDR1 SEHNR and CDR2 FQNEAQ (reference sequence). The CDR3 extends over 14 amino acids. V was clipped by 1 base and J by 1 base, with 8 bases between them. CDR3 sequence (DNA): TGTGCCAGCAGCTTAGTGACGGGTTCCTACGAGCAGTACTTC. It translates to CASSLVTGSYEQYF. Supplemented by reference TRBV7-9 and TRBJ2-7, the full variable domain reads DTGVSQNPRHKITKRGQNVTFRCDPISEHNRLYWYRQTLGQGPEFLTYFQNEAQLEKSRLLSDRFSAERPKGSFSTLEIQRTEQGDSAMYLCASSLVTGSYEQYFGPGTRLTVT.

This clone was seen more than once but under ten times. This chain connects TRBV6-5 to TRBJ2-2; 9 bases map to TRBD1. CDR1 is MNHEY and CDR2 is SVGAGI in the germline V gene. The CDR3 has 15 amino acids. Losses at the gene ends were 4 bases for V and 6 bases for J; bases not matched to a gene: 6. CDR3: CASSWGTGWSGELFF. The CDR3, as DNA: TGTGCCAGCAGTTGGGGGACAGGGTGGTCCGGGGAGCTGTTTTTT.

This clone has more than one count but fewer than ten. The CDR3 here is CAISSGGSSNQPQHF. The DNA of the CDR3 is TGTGCCATCAGTTCAGGGGGGAGTAGCAATCAGCCCCAGCATTTT. This chain joins TRBV10-3 and TRBJ1-5; 7 bases are a match to TRBD1. The germline gives CDR1 ENHRY, CDR2 SYGVKD. This CDR3 comprises 15 residues. V trimming: 5 bases; J trimming: 0 bases; junction bases outside the gene matches: 4.